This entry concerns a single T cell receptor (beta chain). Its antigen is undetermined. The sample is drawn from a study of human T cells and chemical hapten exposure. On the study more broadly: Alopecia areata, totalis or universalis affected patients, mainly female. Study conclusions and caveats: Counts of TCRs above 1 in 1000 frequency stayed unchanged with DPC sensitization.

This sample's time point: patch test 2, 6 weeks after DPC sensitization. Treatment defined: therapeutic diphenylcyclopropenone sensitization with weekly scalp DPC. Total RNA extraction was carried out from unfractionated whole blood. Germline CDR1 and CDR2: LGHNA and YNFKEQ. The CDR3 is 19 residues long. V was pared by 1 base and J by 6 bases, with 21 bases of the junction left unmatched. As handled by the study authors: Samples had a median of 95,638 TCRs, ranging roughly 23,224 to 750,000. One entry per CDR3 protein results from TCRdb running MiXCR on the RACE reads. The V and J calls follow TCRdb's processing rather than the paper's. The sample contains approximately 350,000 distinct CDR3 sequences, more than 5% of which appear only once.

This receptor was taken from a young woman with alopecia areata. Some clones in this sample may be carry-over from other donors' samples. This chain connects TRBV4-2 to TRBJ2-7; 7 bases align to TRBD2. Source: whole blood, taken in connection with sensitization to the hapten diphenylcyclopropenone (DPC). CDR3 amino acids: CASSQGGWPREAGSGEQYF. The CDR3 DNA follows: TGTGCCAGCAGCCAAGGAGGGTGGCCAAGAGAAGCGGGGTCGGGCGAGCAGTACTTC.